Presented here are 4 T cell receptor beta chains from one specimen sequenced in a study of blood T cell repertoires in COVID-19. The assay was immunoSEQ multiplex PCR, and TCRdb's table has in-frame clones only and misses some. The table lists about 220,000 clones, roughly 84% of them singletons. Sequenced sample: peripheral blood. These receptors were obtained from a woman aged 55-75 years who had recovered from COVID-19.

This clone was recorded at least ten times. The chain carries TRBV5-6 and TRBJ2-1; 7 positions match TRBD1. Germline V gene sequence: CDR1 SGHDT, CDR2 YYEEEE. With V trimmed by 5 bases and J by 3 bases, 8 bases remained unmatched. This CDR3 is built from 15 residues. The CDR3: CASSYRGLFYNEQFF. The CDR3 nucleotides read TGTGCCAGCAGTTATAGGGGGCTGTTCTACAATGAGCAGTTCTTC.

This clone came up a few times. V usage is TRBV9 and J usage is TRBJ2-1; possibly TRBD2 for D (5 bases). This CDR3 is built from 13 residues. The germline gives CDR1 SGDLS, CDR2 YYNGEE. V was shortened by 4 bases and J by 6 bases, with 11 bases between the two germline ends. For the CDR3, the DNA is TGTGCCAGCAGCTTCCGGACTGGCAATGAGCAGTTCTTC. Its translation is CASSFRTGNEQFF.

CDR3 in amino acids: CASSESGTAVPYEQYF. The DNA of the CDR3 is TGCGCCAGCAGTGAGTCGGGGACAGCGGTTCCCTACGAGCAGTACTTC. The J gene is TRBJ2-7, the V gene TRBV10-1, with 7 bases that match TRBD1. Trimming at V came to 0 bases and at J to 2 bases, leaving 7 bases not matched to a gene. The CDR3 is 16 residues long. Germline CDR1 reads WNHNN; CDR2 reads SYGVQD (reference sequence).

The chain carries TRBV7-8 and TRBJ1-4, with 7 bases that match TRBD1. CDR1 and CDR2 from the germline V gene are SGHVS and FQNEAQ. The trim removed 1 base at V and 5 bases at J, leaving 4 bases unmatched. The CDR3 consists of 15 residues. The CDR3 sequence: CASSLEGTENEKLFF. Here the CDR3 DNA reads TGTGCCAGCAGCTTAGAGGGGACAGAGAATGAAAAACTGTTTTTT.